This T cell receptor (beta chain) was recovered during a study of patients and donors after allogeneic stem cell transplantation. One entry per CDR3 protein results from TCRdb running MiXCR on the RT-PCR reads. This table has roughly 880,000 distinct CDR3 sequences, about a sixth appearing once. Germline V gene lookup returns CDR1 SGHKS and CDR2 YYEKEE (reference sequence). This CDR3 has 14 residues. The J segment lost 5 bases and the V segment lost 5 bases, leaving 8 bases of the junction unmatched. This receptor was obtained from a human donor who was either an allogeneic HSCT recipient or a stem cell or donor lymphocyte infusion donor (not recorded which). It is not recorded whose cells these are; they may come from a transplant donor. The sequencing sample was made of blood, either unsorted or a sorted T cell fraction (not recorded which). The gene calls are TRBV5-5 and TRBJ2-5, with 8 bases fitting TRBD1. CDR3 DNA: TGTGCCAGCAGACGTCAGGGGGCCGGCGAGACCCAGTACTTC. It encodes CASRRQGAGETQYF.